The entry that follows covers one T cell receptor beta chain sequence. There is no known antigen for this receptor. Qualities for individual bases were not recorded, and no much larger clone is one base off. Libraries were made using the immunoSEQ multiplex PCR assay. As stored in TCRdb, this immuneACCESS dataset retains in-frame rearrangements with V and J assigned. A fraction of the clones does not appear; measured against another copy, unresolved V genes explain less than half of the discrepancy, and the remainder lacks a known reason. A total of under 120,000 clones appear in this sample, just over 90% of them only once. Of the sample, about 3% is held by the ten largest clones. V is reduced by 3 bases and J by 7 bases, leaving a spacing of 10 bases between them. Taken from cysteine to phenylalanine, the CDR3 has 13 residues. Solely the CDR3 DNA is kept, with 39 bases framed from the first base. Taken from the germline V gene, the CDR1 and CDR2 loops are SGHVS and FNYEAQ.

This sample was included in a study of T cell changes during pregnancy in multiple sclerosis (dated by TCRdb to the late 2010s). Regarding the complete study: The study examined how the T cell repertoire changed over the course of pregnancy in women with multiple sclerosis.

This receptor chain uses TRBV7-6 and TRBJ1-5; TRBD1 is a weak D gene call, 5 bases matching. The sequencing here drew on peripheral blood, taken after pregnancy. The receptor was derived from a female donor with multiple sclerosis, enrolled in a pregnancy study. The CDR3 region reads CASSFGGDQPQHF. Here is the DNA: TGTGCCAGCAGCTTCGGGGGGGACCAGCCCCAGCATTTT.